One and the same sample provided the 2 T cell receptor beta chains below, sequenced in a study of CD4 T cells in relation to SARS-CoV-2 and coronaviruses. Antigens of these TCRs are unknown. CD4+ T cells from unexposed donors were obtained before the COVID-19 pandemic (2011-2018). The cells were cultured for approximately ten days before CD4+ T cells were isolated. Data came from immunoSEQ multiplex PCR; TCRdb stores just in-frame clones and leaves some out. Altogether under 25,000 clones are present, around 80% being singletons, with the ten largest covering 19%. Sample: CD4+ T cells from PBMCs, cultured in vitro. These receptors all come from a human donor in good health.

The chain employs TRBV3-1 (or the pseudogene TRBV3-2) and TRBJ2-7; D perhaps matches TRBD2 (7 bases). Germline CDR1 LGHDT, CDR2 YNNKEL (reference sequence). CDR3 length equals 14 residues. The ends were cut back, 3 bases at V and 3 bases at J, with 12 bases in the middle. CDR3 bases: TGTGCCAGCAGCCACGGGGGGCAAGGCTACGAGCAGTACTTC. Encoded protein: CASSHGGQGYEQYF.

The V gene is TRBV3-1 (or the pseudogene TRBV3-2), the J gene TRBJ2-7; 7 bases match TRBD2. Germline lookup yields CDR1 LGHDT and CDR2 YNNKEL (reference sequence). This CDR3 contains 16 residues. V shed 1 base and J 0 bases; nucleotides not matched to a gene: 6. The CDR3 is CASSQAYGGGSYEQYF. DNA of the CDR3: TGTGCCAGCAGCCAAGCGTATGGGGGGGGCTCCTACGAGCAGTACTTC.